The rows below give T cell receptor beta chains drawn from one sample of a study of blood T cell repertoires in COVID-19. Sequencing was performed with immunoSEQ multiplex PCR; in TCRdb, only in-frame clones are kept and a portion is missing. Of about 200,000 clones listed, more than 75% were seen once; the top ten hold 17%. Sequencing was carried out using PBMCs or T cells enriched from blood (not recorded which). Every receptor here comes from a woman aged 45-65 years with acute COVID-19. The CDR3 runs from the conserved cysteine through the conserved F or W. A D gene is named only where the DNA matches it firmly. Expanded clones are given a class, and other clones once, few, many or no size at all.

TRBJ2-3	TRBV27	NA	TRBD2	CASSLSIAGGPKTQYF	TGTGCCAGCAGTTTATCTATAGCGGGGGGTCCGAAAACGCAGTATTTT
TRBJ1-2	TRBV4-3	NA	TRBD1	CASSQEYRGSNYGYTF	TGCGCCAGCAGCCAAGAGTACAGGGGATCTAACTATGGCTACACCTTC
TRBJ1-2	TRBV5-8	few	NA	CASSFPATGYGYTF	TGTGCCAGCAGCTTCCCAGCGACGGGCTATGGCTACACCTTC
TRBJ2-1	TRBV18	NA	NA	CASSPNRVQGYNEQFF	TGTGCCAGCTCACCCAACAGGGTACAGGGCTACAATGAGCAGTTCTTC
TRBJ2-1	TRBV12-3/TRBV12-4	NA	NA	CASRRVKEQFF	TGTGCCAGCAGAAGAGTGAAAGAGCAGTTCTTC
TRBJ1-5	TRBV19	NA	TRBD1	CASSRGQVFNQPQHF	TGTGCCAGTAGTAGGGGACAGGTCTTCAATCAGCCCCAGCATTTT
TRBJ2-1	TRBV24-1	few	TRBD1	CATSDLGQGANEQFF	TGTGCCACCAGTGATCTGGGACAGGGGGCTAATGAGCAGTTCTTC
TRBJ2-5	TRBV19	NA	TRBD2	CASSPLGTSAGYLGGTQYF	TGTGCCAGTAGCCCTCTCGGGACTAGCGCGGGCTATCTCGGTGGGACCCAGTACTTC
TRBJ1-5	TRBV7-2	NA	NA	CASSLSTGYSNQPQHF	TGTGCCAGCAGCTTAAGTACAGGTTATAGCAATCAGCCCCAGCATTTT
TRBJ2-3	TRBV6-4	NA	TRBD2	CASRETAGALTDTQYF	TGTGCCAGCAGGGAGACAGCGGGGGCCCTCACAGATACGCAGTATTTT
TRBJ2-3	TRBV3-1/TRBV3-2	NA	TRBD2	CASSLRGSGGPDTQYF	TGTGCCAGCAGCCTTCGCGGTAGCGGGGGGCCAGATACGCAGTATTTT
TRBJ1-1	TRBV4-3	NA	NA	CASSQVWGEKEAFF	TGCGCCAGCAGCCAAGTCTGGGGAGAGAAGGAAGCTTTCTTT
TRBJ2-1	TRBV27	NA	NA	CASSLSSVDEQFF	TGTGCCAGCAGTTTATCGTCGGTAGATGAGCAGTTCTTC
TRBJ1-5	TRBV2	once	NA	CASAGVGYQPQHF	TGTGCCAGCGCAGGGGTAGGATATCAGCCCCAGCATTTT
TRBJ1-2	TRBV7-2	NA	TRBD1	CASSLMGQGSYGYTF	TGTGCCAGCAGCTTAATGGGACAGGGTTCGTATGGCTACACCTTC
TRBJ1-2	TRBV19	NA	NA	CASSIRGGGYTF	TGTGCCAGTAGTATTAGGGGAGGTGGCTACACCTTC
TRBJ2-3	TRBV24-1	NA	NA	CATSEEYRGSDTQYF	TGTGCCACCAGTGAGGAGTATCGGGGTTCAGATACGCAGTATTTT
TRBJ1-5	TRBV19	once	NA	CASSYGEPQHF	TGTGCCAGTTCTTACGGGGAGCCCCAGCATTTT
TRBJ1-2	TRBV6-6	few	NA	CASSYSDRPYGYTF	TGTGCCAGCAGTTACTCAGACAGGCCGTATGGCTACACCTTC
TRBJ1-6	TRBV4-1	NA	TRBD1	CASSPGQGPLSPLHF	TGCGCCAGCAGCCCCGGACAGGGTCCCCTTTCACCCCTCCACTTT
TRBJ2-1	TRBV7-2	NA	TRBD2	CASSSSGGLNEQFF	TGTGCCAGCAGCTCTAGCGGGGGGTTGAATGAGCAGTTCTTC
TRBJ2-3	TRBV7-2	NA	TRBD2	CASSLASGGTDTQYF	TGTGCCAGCAGCTTAGCGAGCGGGGGCACAGATACGCAGTATTTT
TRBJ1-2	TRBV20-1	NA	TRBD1	CSASLGLDRGSRGYTF	TGCAGTGCTAGTCTGGGTCTGGACAGGGGGTCCCGGGGCTACACCTTC
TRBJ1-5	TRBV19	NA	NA	CASTPTLDGGPQHF	TGTGCCAGTACACCGACTCTTGACGGGGGTCCCCAGCATTTT
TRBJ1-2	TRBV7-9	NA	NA	CASSSIRRHSYGYTF	TGTGCCAGCAGCTCAATACGCCGTCATAGCTATGGCTACACCTTC
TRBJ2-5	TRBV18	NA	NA	CASSPTKAEETQYF	TGTGCCAGCTCACCAACCAAGGCGGAAGAGACCCAGTACTTC
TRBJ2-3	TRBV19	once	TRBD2	CASSIKGRGAGDTQYF	TGTGCCAGTAGTATAAAAGGGCGGGGGGCCGGAGATACGCAGTATTTT
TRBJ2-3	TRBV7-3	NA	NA	CASSGPSTDTQYF	TGTGCCAGCAGTGGGCCTAGCACAGATACGCAGTATTTT
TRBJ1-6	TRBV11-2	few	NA	CASSLGAGNSPLHF	TGTGCCAGCAGCTTAGGTGCCGGTAATTCACCCCTCCACTTT
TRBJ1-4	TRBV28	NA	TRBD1	CASSLQLAGGHEKLFF	TGTGCCAGCAGTTTACAGTTGGCAGGGGGGCATGAAAAACTGTTTTTT
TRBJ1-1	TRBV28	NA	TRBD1	CASSPGGRMNTEAFF	TGTGCCAGCAGTCCAGGGGGGAGGATGAACACTGAAGCTTTCTTT
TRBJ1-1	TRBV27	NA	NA	CASRASGRNTEAFF	TGTGCCAGCAGGGCTAGCGGTAGGAACACTGAAGCTTTCTTT
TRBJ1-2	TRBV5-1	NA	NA	CASSPQTGYIYGYTF	TGCGCCAGCAGCCCGCAGACAGGTTACATCTATGGCTACACCTTC
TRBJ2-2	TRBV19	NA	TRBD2	CASSISGGLAGSTGELFF	TGTGCCAGTAGTATATCGGGCGGGCTAGCGGGGAGCACCGGGGAGCTGTTTTTT
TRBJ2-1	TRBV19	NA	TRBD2	CASSPGLAYNEQFF	TGTGCCAGTAGTCCGGGACTAGCTTACAATGAGCAGTTCTTC
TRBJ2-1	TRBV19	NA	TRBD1	CASSMTGGSSYNEQFF	TGTGCCAGTAGTATGACAGGGGGGAGCTCCTACAATGAGCAGTTCTTC
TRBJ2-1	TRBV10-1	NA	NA	CASSELRGSSYNEQFF	TGCGCCAGCAGTGAGTTAAGAGGTAGCTCCTACAATGAGCAGTTCTTC
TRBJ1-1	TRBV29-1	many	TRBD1	CSAARQGLTEAFF	TGCAGCGCCGCGCGACAGGGGCTTACTGAAGCTTTCTTT
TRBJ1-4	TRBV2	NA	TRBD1	CASSLTGANEKLFF	TGTGCCAGCAGTTTGACAGGGGCTAATGAAAAACTGTTTTTT
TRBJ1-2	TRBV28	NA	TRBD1	CASRLNRDRHNYGYTF	TGTGCCAGCAGGCTAAACCGGGACAGACACAACTATGGCTACACCTTC
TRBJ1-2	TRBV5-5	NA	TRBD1	CASSGWTGDYGYTF	TGTGCCAGCAGCGGATGGACAGGGGACTATGGCTACACCTTC
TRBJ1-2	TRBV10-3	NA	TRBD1	CATATGTGAYGYTF	TGTGCCACCGCTACCGGGACAGGGGCCTATGGCTACACCTTC
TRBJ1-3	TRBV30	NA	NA	CAWNRVTGNTIYF	TGTGCCTGGAACAGGGTTACTGGAAACACCATATATTTT
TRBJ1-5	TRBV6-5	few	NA	CASIGRENSNQPQHF	TGTGCCAGCATAGGGAGGGAAAATAGCAATCAGCCCCAGCATTTT
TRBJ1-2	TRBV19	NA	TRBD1	CASTMTGGVSIWGYTF	TGTGCCAGTACTATGACAGGGGGTGTATCGATTTGGGGCTACACCTTC
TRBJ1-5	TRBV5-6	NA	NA	CASSLLQSNQPQHF	TGTGCCAGCAGCTTGTTACAGAGCAATCAGCCCCAGCATTTT
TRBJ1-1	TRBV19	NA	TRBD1	CATRTRGQLNTEAFF	TGTGCCACCCGGACCCGGGGACAGCTGAACACTGAAGCTTTCTTT
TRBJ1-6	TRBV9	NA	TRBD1	CASSGQGSSPLHF	TGTGCCAGCAGCGGACAGGGTTCTTCACCCCTCCACTTT
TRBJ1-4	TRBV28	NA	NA	CASNSAGATNEKLFF	TGTGCCAGCAACTCCGCCGGTGCAACTAATGAAAAACTGTTTTTT
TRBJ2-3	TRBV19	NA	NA	CASSMALSTDTQYF	TGTGCCAGTAGTATGGCTCTCAGCACAGATACGCAGTATTTT
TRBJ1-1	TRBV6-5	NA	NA	CASSTGLNTEAFF	TGTGCCAGCAGTACAGGGCTGAACACTGAAGCTTTCTTT
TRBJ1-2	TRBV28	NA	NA	CASSPQGRGGYTF	TGTGCCAGCAGTCCCCAGGGGCGCGGTGGCTACACCTTC
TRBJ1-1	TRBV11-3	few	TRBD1	CASSSRTGGNTEAFF	TGTGCCAGCAGCTCCAGGACAGGGGGGAACACTGAAGCTTTCTTT
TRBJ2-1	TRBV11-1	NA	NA	CASSRQGLNEQFF	TGTGCCAGCAGCCGCCAGGGCTTGAATGAGCAGTTCTTC
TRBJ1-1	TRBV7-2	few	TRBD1	CASSSSGGTNTEAFF	TGTGCCAGCAGCAGTTCAGGGGGAACGAACACTGAAGCTTTCTTT
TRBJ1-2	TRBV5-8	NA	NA	CASSFGGKQANYGYTF	TGTGCCAGCAGCTTCGGGGGGAAGCAAGCTAACTATGGCTACACCTTC
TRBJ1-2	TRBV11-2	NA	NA	CASSLVGPGGYTF	TGTGCCAGCAGCTTAGTTGGGCCTGGAGGCTACACCTTC
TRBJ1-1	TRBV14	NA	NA	CASAVTQGYTEAFF	TGTGCCAGCGCTGTAACTCAGGGGTACACTGAAGCTTTCTTT
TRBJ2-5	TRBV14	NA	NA	CASSLDRPPQETQYF	TGTGCCAGCAGCCTTGACAGGCCCCCTCAAGAGACCCAGTACTTC
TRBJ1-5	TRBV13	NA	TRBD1	CASSRQGGRQPQHF	TGTGCCAGCAGCCGTCAGGGGGGACGTCAGCCCCAGCATTTT